What follows are 10 T cell receptor beta chains derived from one specimen sequenced in a study of brain metastases from non-small cell lung cancer. Measured with immunoSEQ multiplex PCR; TCRdb has only the in-frame clones, and not every one. The sample has some 5,000 clones; roughly 85% are singletons. Input material: primary lung tumor tissue. Receptors were obtained from a donor at least 40 years old with non-small cell lung cancer.

The gene calls are TRBV19 and TRBJ1-4; unclear D gene. Germline values: CDR1 LNHDA, CDR2 SQIVND (reference sequence). This CDR3 has 16 residues. Trimming removed 5 bases from V and 0 bases from J, with 13 bases in between. CDR3 in amino acids: CASSPRQESTNEKLFF. CDR3 nucleotides: TGTGCCAGTAGTCCTCGGCAGGAATCAACTAATGAAAAACTGTTTTTT.

This chain links TRBV9 with TRBJ1-1; D gene uncertain. This CDR3 is 13 amino acids long. Germline V CDR1 and CDR2: SGDLS, YYNGEE. V lost 3 bases and J lost 1, with 7 bases in between. CDR3 sequence: CASSGGPNTEAFF. As DNA, the CDR3 is TGTGCCAGCAGCGGCGGACCGAACACTGAAGCTTTCTTT.

This rearrangement joins TRBV28 to TRBJ2-2, with unresolved D. The CDR3 totals 12 residues. CDR1 MDHEN and CDR2 SYDVKM come from the germline V gene. V dropped 5 bases and J dropped 0 bases, with 1 base sitting between them. The chain's CDR3 is CASSPNTGELFF. As DNA, the CDR3 is TGTGCCAGCAGTCCGAACACCGGGGAGCTGTTTTTT.

V is TRBV7-9 and J is TRBJ2-1, with a weak D call TRBD2 (5 bases). There are 13 residues in the CDR3. The germline V and J ends were trimmed by 5 bases and 3 bases, with 8 bases remaining between them. Germline assignment: CDR1 SEHNR and CDR2 FQNEAQ (reference sequence). For the CDR3, the DNA is TGTGCCAGCAGCACCCGGGGCTACAATGAGCAGTTCTTC. It specifies CASSTRGYNEQFF. Together with reference TRBV7-9 and TRBJ2-1, the CDR3 gives the full variable domain: DTGVSQNPRHKITKRGQNVTFRCDPISEHNRLYWYRQTLGQGPEFLTYFQNEAQLEKSRLLSDRFSAERPKGSFSTLEIQRTEQGDSAMYLCASSTRGYNEQFFGPGTRLTVL.

The rearrangement joins TRBV30 to TRBJ1-1; D may be TRBD1 (5 bases). The germline CDR1 and CDR2 sequences are GTSNPN and SVGIG (reference sequence). This CDR3 region has 13 residues. V lost 2 bases to trimming and J lost 5 bases, with 12 bases between them. In DNA, the CDR3 is TGTGCCTGGAGTAAAGGGGCGCGGACTGAAGCTTTCTTT. Amino acid sequence: CAWSKGARTEAFF.

The V and J genes are TRBV28 and TRBJ2-3; perhaps TRBD1 as D (7 bases). CDR1 is MDHEN and CDR2 is SYDVKM in the germline V gene. V lost 6 bases, J lost 10 bases, and 14 bases lay in between. The CDR3 has 12 residues. The CDR3 region has the DNA TGTGCCAGCAGACTCGCAGGGGGGCCGCAGTATTTT. Its protein product is CASRLAGGPQYF.

This chain joins TRBV3-1 (or the pseudogene TRBV3-2) and TRBJ2-3; 9 bases line up with TRBD2. Per the germline V gene, CDR1 is LGHDT and CDR2 is YNNKEL (reference sequence). This CDR3 contains 19 residues. V trimming: 0 bases; J trimming: 1 base; junction bases outside the gene matches: 11. This CDR3 is CASSQEAGGGGIRTDTQYF. The DNA for the CDR3 is TGTGCCAGCAGCCAAGAAGCGGGGGGTGGCGGAATCCGCACAGATACGCAGTATTTT.

This rearrangement joins TRBV28 to TRBJ1-2, with a weak D call TRBD1 (5 bases). Germline CDR1 and CDR2: MDHEN and SYDVKM. Trimming took 4 bases from V and 4 from J, leaving 13 bases between them. The CDR3 spans 14 residues. The CDR3 protein is CASSSLRVSYGYTF. For the CDR3, the DNA is TGTGCCAGCAGTTCGCTCAGGGTGAGCTATGGCTACACCTTC.

This clone was recorded only once. The chain carries TRBV28 and TRBJ1-1; TRBD1 agrees at 9 bases. The CDR3 has 14 amino acids. Trimming at V came to 6 bases and at J to 4 bases, leaving 6 bases not matched to a gene. Germline V gene sequence: CDR1 MDHEN, CDR2 SYDVKM. The CDR3 nucleotides are TGTGCCAGCAGCGAACAGGGGGCATTCACTGAAGCTTTCTTT. As protein: CASSEQGAFTEAFF.

CDR3 sequence reads: CATSIKGPAKAFF. CDR3 coding DNA: TGTGCCACCAGCATAAAGGGGCCCGCAAAAGCTTTCTTT. This rearrangement joins TRBV15 to TRBJ1-1; tentative D call: TRBD1 (5 bases). The V end was cut by 4 bases, the J end by 9 bases, with 15 bases between. The CDR3 sequence is 13 residues long. Germline V gives CDR1 LNHNV, CDR2 YYDKDF (reference sequence).